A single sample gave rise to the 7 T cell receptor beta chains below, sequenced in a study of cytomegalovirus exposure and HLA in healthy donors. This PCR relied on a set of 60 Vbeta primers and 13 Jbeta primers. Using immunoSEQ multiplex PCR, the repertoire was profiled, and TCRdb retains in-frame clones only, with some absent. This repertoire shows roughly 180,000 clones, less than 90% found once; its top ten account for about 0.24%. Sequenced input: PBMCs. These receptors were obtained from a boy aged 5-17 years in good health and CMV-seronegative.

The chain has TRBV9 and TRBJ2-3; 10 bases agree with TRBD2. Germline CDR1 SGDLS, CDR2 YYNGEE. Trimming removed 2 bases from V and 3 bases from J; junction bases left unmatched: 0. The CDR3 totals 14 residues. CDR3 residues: CASSVTSGTDTQYF. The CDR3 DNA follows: TGTGCCAGCAGCGTGACTAGCGGGACAGATACGCAGTATTTT.

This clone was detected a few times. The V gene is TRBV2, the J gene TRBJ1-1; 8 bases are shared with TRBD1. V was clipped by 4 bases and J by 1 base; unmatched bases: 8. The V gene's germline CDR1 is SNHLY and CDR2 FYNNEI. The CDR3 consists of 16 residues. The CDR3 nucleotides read TGTGCCAGCAGTGCAGGCCTGGGACAGGCGAACACTGAAGCTTTCTTT. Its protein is CASSAGLGQANTEAFF.

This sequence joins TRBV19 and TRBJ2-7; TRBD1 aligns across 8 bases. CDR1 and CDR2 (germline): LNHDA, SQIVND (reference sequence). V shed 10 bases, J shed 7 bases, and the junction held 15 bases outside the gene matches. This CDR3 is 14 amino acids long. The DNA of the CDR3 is TGTGCCACCCGTGCGGGACAGGAGATTGGGGAGCAGTACTTC. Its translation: CATRAGQEIGEQYF. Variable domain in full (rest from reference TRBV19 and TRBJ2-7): DGGITQSPKYLFRKEGQNVTLSCEQNLNHDAMYWYRQDPGQGLRLIYYSQIVNDFQKGDIAEGYSVSREKKESFPLTVTSAQKNPTAFYLCATRAGQEIGEQYFGPGTRLTVT.

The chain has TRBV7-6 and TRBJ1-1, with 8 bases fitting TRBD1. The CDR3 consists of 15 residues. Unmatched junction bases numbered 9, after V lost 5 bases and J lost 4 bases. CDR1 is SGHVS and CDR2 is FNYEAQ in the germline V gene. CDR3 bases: TGTGCCAGCAGCCCCGGACAGGGCGAAGCCACTGAAGCTTTCTTT. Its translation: CASSPGQGEATEAFF.

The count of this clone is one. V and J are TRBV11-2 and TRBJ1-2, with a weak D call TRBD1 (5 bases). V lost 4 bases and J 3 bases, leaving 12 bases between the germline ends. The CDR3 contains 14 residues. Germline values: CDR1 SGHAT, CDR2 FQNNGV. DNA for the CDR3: TGTGCCAGCAGCTCTCTCGGGGGGTACTATGGCTACACCTTC. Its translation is CASSSLGGYYGYTF.

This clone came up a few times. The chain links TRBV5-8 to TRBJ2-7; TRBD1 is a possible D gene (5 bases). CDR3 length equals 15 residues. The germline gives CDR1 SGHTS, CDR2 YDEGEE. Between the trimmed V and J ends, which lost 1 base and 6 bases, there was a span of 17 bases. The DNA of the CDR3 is TGTGCCAGCAGCTTGTCTGGGGTAGGGGTCTCCGAGCAGTACTTC. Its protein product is CASSLSGVGVSEQYF.

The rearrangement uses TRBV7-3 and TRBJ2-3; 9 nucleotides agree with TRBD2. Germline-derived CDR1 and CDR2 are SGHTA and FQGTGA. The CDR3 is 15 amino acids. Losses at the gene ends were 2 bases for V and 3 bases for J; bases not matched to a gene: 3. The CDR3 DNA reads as TGTGCCAGCAGCTTATCCAGCGGGGGGACAGATACGCAGTATTTT. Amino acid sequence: CASSLSSGGTDTQYF.